These 8 T cell receptor beta chains came from one sample sequenced in a study of blood T cell repertoires in COVID-19. Only in-frame clones appear in the TCRdb table, and some are missing; sequencing was by immunoSEQ multiplex PCR. This sample has under 250,000 clones, with roughly 81% found just once. The specimen sequenced was peripheral blood. The source is a man in his forties or fifties with acute or convalescent COVID-19.

The rearrangement links TRBV19 to TRBJ2-1; D perhaps matches TRBD2 (6 bases). The length of the CDR3 is 12 residues. CDR1 is LNHDA, CDR2 SQIVND, per germline (reference sequence). V gave up 7 bases and J gave up 4 bases, with 8 bases separating them. CDR3 DNA sequence: TGTGCCAGTAAGGGAGGATACAATGAGCAGTTCTTC. It translates to CASKGGYNEQFF.

The table lists this clone with a count of one. This sequence joins TRBV18 and TRBJ2-7, with 7 bases identical to TRBD2. The germline gives CDR1 KGHSH, CDR2 LQKENI. The CDR3 loop spans 13 amino acids. With 0 bases clipped from V and 9 bases from J, the junction kept 5 bases outside the gene matches. The CDR3 loop reads CASSPPAGDSQYF. CDR3 bases: TGTGCCAGCTCACCACCGGCGGGAGATTCGCAGTACTTC.

The CDR3 DNA follows: TGTGCCAGCAGTTACGAGGATTTCATGGATACGCAGTATTTT. The encoded protein is CASSYEDFMDTQYF. The J gene is TRBJ2-3, the V gene TRBV6-2 or TRBV6-3; D not resolved. The germline CDR1 and CDR2 sequences are MNHEY and SVGEGT. The CDR3 spans 14 residues. V dropped 2 bases and J dropped 6 bases, with 12 bases sitting between them.

V is TRBV10-3 and J is TRBJ2-1; 12 positions agree with TRBD2. The CDR3 covers 15 residues. CDR1 and CDR2 (germline): ENHRY, SYGVKD. The J segment lost 5 bases and the V segment lost 6 bases, leaving 5 bases of the junction unmatched. The CDR3 DNA reads TGTGCCATCAGGGGTCTAGCGGGAGGGGACAATGAGCAGTTCTTC. This gives the protein CAIRGLAGGDNEQFF.

The chain combines TRBV4-1 with TRBJ1-5; no definite D call. Trimming cost V 3 bases and J 2 bases, with 14 bases left between them. The CDR3 runs 16 residues. Per germline, CDR1 MGHRA and CDR2 YSYEKL. Here the CDR3 DNA reads TGCGCCAGCAGCCAGGCGGGATTGGGCGGCAATCAGCCCCAGCATTTT. It is translated as CASSQAGLGGNQPQHF.

The chain carries TRBV27 and TRBJ1-1, with D maybe TRBD1 (6 bases). Germline values: CDR1 MNHEY, CDR2 SMNVEV (reference sequence). CDR3 length: 14 residues. V was shortened by 6 bases and J by 1 base, with 12 bases between the two germline ends. The CDR3 loop reads CASSTGHKNTEAFF. In nucleotides, the CDR3 is TGTGCCAGCAGCACGGGACACAAGAACACTGAAGCTTTCTTT.

The gene calls are TRBV6-5 and TRBJ2-7, with D perhaps matching TRBD1 (6 bases). Germline loops: CDR1 MNHEY, CDR2 SVGAGI. The CDR3 is 12 residues long. Trimming took off 5 bases at V and 4 bases at J, with 9 bases between the two ends. The DNA of the CDR3 is TGTGCCAGCAGTCAGGACAGATACGAGCAGTACTTC. Its protein product is CASSQDRYEQYF.

The chain combines TRBV13 with TRBJ2-6; tentative D call: TRBD1 (6 bases). The germline V and J ends were trimmed by 0 bases and 0 bases, with 9 bases remaining between them. The CDR3 has 17 residues. Germline V gene lookup returns CDR1 PRHDT and CDR2 FYEKMQ (reference sequence). This CDR3 is CASSLGQGSSGANVLTF. DNA for the CDR3: TGTGCCAGCAGCTTAGGACAGGGAAGCTCTGGGGCCAACGTCCTGACTTTC.